These 4 T cell receptor beta chains were all obtained from the same sample, sequenced in a study of T cells in women clearing cervical HPV infection (dated by TCRdb to 2017 to 2018). The library was prepared using the immunoSEQ multiplex PCR assay. This immuneACCESS table, as held by TCRdb, lists in-frame sequences with V and J called but not all clones. Of the missing ones, under half trace to an unresolved V gene in checked studies; the others have no known cause. The table for this sample lists about 40,000 clones. Of the sample, 6% to 8.5% falls within the top ten clones. Sample: blood buffy coat. The receptors derive from a woman between 18 and 75 years old with a cervical HPV16 infection that either progressed to CIN3+ or cleared (not recorded which).

Details on this clone: Coverage ceases 3 residues before the CDR3 finishes, and the germline J gene fills in the end. V is TRBV19 and J is TRBJ2-2; 12 bases are shared with TRBD1. Per germline, CDR1 LNHDA and CDR2 SQIVND (reference sequence). CDR3 length equals 18 residues. The junction had 12 bases not matched to a gene; V was cut back by 5 bases and J by 5 bases. CDR3 residues: CASSARDRGRPPTGELFF. CDR3 DNA, as far as it was read: TGTGCCAGTAGTGCCCGGGACAGGGGGCGGCCTCCTACCGGGGAG.

About this clone: The read ends 3 residues before the CDR3 terminus; that terminus is restored from the germline J gene. This chain connects TRBV20-1 to TRBJ1-6, with D uncertain. The germline gives CDR1 DFQATT, CDR2 SNEGSKA (reference sequence). V lost 1 base and J lost 11, with 6 bases in between. The CDR3 totals 11 residues. Incomplete CDR3 DNA: TGCAGTGCTAGAGCAGGTACACCC. Its protein is CSARAGTP. The whole CDR3 protein is CSARAGTPLHF.

The CDR3 bases that were read are TGCGCCAGCAGCTTGGTGGGGCAGGGAGGGTCACCC. It yields the protein CASSLVGQGGSP. The CDR3 in full is CASSLVGQGGSPLHF. The chain joins TRBV5-1 to TRBJ1-6; possibly TRBD1 for D (5 bases). The read is 3 residues too short to cover the CDR3 end, so that end is filled in from the germline J gene. The germline V gene encodes CDR1 SGHRS and CDR2 YFSETQ. This CDR3 spans 15 amino acids. Trimming cost V 0 bases and J 10 bases, with 14 bases left between them. The entire variable domain, with the rest obtained from reference TRBV5-1 and TRBJ1-6, is as follows: KAGVTQTPRYLIKTRGQQVTLSCSPISGHRSVSWYQQTPGQGLQFLFEYFSETQRNKGNFPGRFSGRQFSNSRSEMNVSTLELGDSALYLCASSLVGQGGSPLHFGNGTRLTVT.

This CDR3 is CASSRTVNTEAFF. The part of the CDR3 DNA that was read is TGTGCCAGCAGCCGAACAGTGAACACTGAA. V and J are TRBV11-2 and TRBJ1-1; D is uncertain. The sequence runs out 3 residues before the end of the CDR3; the remainder is reconstructed from the germline J gene. The CDR3 totals 13 residues. Germline CDR1 SGHAT, CDR2 FQNNGV. V was clipped by 5 bases and J by 0 bases, with 7 bases between them.